These 5 T cell receptor beta chains originate from one sample sequenced in a study of identical twins. MiXCR was run by TCRdb on the 5' RACE reads, yielding one entry per CDR3 protein. The sample has around 370,000 distinct CDR3 sequences, roughly 10% seen once; the top ten hold 8% to 10%. Sequencing was done on a sample of naive T cells sorted from blood. These receptors came from a woman aged 50 to 60 in good health.

This clonotype was seen many times. J is TRBJ2-7 and V is TRBV28; TRBD2 is a possible D gene (5 bases). The germline CDR1 and CDR2 sequences are MDHEN and SYDVKM. V gave up 4 bases and J gave up 3 bases, with 10 bases separating them. The CDR3 has 13 residues. CDR3 in amino acids: CASSSPGNYEQYF. CDR3 sequence (DNA): TGTGCCAGCAGTTCACCGGGGAACTACGAGCAGTACTTC.

The chain is built from TRBV30 and TRBJ1-2; D is unresolved. The CDR3 runs 13 residues. CDR1 and CDR2 (germline): GTSNPN, SVGIG (reference sequence). V dropped 1 base and J dropped 10 bases, with 16 bases sitting between them. The CDR3 region is CAWSESIRRDYTF. The CDR3 DNA is TGTGCCTGGAGTGAGTCCATCAGGAGAGACTACACCTTC.

This chain joins TRBV21-1 and TRBJ1-1; TRBD1, as called in the table, went unchecked against the DNA. TRBV21-1 is a documented pseudogene. The length of the CDR3 is 20 residues. The CDR3 here is CASSKVPEVAGRGGNTEAFF. Written as DNA, the CDR3 is TGTGCCAGCAGCAAAGTCCCCGAGGTGGCAGGGAGAGGAGGGAACACTGAAGCTTTCTTT.

V gene TRBV29-1 combines with J gene TRBJ1-2, with 8 positions matching TRBD1. CDR1 and CDR2 (germline): SQVTM, ANQGSEA. The length of the CDR3 is 14 residues. The V segment lost 6 bases and the J segment 2 bases; nucleotides outside the gene matches: 8. The CDR3 DNA is TGCAGCGTCGGTATGGACAGGGCGAACTATGGCTACACCTTC. It specifies CSVGMDRANYGYTF.

This clonotype was picked up a small number of times. This sequence joins TRBV4-1 and TRBJ2-3; TRBD1 is a possible D gene (7 bases). There are 19 residues in the CDR3. Germline-derived CDR1 and CDR2 are MGHRA and YSYEKL. The V gene lost 4 bases and the J gene lost 0 bases, with 23 bases spanning the gap. CDR3 DNA: TGCGCCAGCAGCCCCCGTGGGAGGTCCAGGGGGTTTAGCACAGATACGCAGTATTTT. Translated, it gives CASSPRGRSRGFSTDTQYF.